This T cell receptor (beta chain) was profiled in a study of early T cells in non-severe SARS-CoV-2 infection. Study details: Sequencing used unsorted whole-blood bulk RNA, so chains lack pairing. Whole-study findings and limits: VDJdb matching, biased toward anti-spike CD8 responses, missed private and CD4 specificities.

Attached unique molecular identifiers marked individual cDNA molecules. TCRdb reprocessed the 5' RACE reads via MiXCR and lists one record per CDR3 protein. The sample carries under 70,000 distinct CDR3 sequences, over 4.5% recorded once. V gave up 5 bases and J gave up 7 bases; unmatched junction bases: 5. The CDR3 consists of 15 residues. Germline CDR1 is KGHSH and CDR2 is LQKENI. Details on this clonotype: What it binds is not known.

The sample was whole blood, taken at baseline. The chain employs TRBV18 and TRBJ2-1; 13 bases are shared with TRBD2. This clonotype was obtained from an adult who was a healthcare worker with PCR-confirmed SARS-CoV-2 infection or an uninfected control (not recorded which). This CDR3 is CASSTTSGRRNEQFF. The DNA for the CDR3 is TGTGCCAGCTCAACGACTAGCGGGAGGAGGAATGAGCAGTTCTTC. The entire variable domain, with the rest obtained from reference TRBV18 and TRBJ2-1, is as follows: NAGVMQNPRHLVRRRGQEARLRCSPMKGHSHVYWYRQLPEEGLKFMVYLQKENIIDESGMPKERFSAEFPKEGPSILRIQQVVRGDSAAYFCASSTTSGRRNEQFFGPGTRLTVL.